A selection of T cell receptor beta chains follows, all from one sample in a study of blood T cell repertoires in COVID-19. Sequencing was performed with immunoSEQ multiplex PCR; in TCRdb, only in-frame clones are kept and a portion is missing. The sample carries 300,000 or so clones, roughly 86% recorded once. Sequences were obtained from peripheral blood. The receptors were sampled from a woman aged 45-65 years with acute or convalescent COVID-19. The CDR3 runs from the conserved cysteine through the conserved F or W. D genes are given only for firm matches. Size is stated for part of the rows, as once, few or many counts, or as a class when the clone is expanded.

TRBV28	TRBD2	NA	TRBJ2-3	TGTGCCAGCAGCGCTGGGACTAGCGGGAGTCCGCCGCAGTATTTT	CASSAGTSGSPPQYF
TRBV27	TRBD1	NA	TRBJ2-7	TGTGCCAGCAGCGAAACAGGGGGCAAGTACGAGCAGTACTTC	CASSETGGKYEQYF
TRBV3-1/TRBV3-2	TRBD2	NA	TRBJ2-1	TGTGCCAGCAGCCCTCTAGCGGCCGCGTACAATGAGCAGTTCTTC	CASSPLAAAYNEQFF
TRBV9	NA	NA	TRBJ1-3	TGTGCCAGCAGCGTAGAGAGTCAGGGATTATCTGGAAACACCATATATTTT	CASSVESQGLSGNTIYF
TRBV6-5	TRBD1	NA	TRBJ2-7	TGTGCCAGCCGACAGGGAGTTTTCGAGCAGTACTTC	CASRQGVFEQYF
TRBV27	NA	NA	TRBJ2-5	TGTGCCAGCAGTACCCGGACAGATTTTCGGCGGGAGACCCAGTACTTC	CASSTRTDFRRETQYF
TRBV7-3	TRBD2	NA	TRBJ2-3	TGTGCCAGCAGCACCGGGACTAGCGGGAGGGCAGATACGCAGTATTTT	CASSTGTSGRADTQYF
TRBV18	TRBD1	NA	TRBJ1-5	TGTGCCAGCTCACCATTGGGACAGGGGGCAAGTCAGCCCCAGCATTTT	CASSPLGQGASQPQHF
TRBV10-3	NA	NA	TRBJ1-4	TGTGCCATCAGTGAAGCCTCTAATGAAAAACTGTTTTTT	CAISEASNEKLFF
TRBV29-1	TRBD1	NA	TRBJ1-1	TGCAGCGCTAGCAACAGGGGAAACACTGAAGCTTTCTTT	CSASNRGNTEAFF
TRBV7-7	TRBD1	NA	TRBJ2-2	TGTGCTAGCAGCTTGACAGGGGAGGTTTCCGGGGAGCTGTTTTTT	CASSLTGEVSGELFF
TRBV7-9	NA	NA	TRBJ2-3	TGTGCCAGCAGCTTGCGGTCGGGAGTCACAGATACGCAGTATTTT	CASSLRSGVTDTQYF
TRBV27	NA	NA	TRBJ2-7	TGTGCCAGCAGTTTAATTGGCCCGGACGGGGGCTACGAGCAGTACTTC	CASSLIGPDGGYEQYF
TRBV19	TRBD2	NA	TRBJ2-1	TGTGCCAGTAGTATAACTAGCGGGAGCCCCTTCTACAATGAGCAGTTCTTC	CASSITSGSPFYNEQFF
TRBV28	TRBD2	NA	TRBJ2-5	TGTGCCAGCAGTTCATACCCGGGAGGGCCGGGGCGAGAGACCCAGTACTTC	CASSSYPGGPGRETQYF
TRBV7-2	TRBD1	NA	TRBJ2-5	TGTGCCAGCAGCTTAAGGGGGCTGGAGGAGACCCAGTACTTC	CASSLRGLEETQYF
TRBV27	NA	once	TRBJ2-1	TGTGCCAGCAGTTTAACAACAACCCCCCAGTTCTTC	CASSLTTTPQFF
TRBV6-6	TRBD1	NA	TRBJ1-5	TGTGCCACGGAGGCGGGACAGGGATGGAGTCAGCCCCAGCATTTT	CATEAGQGWSQPQHF
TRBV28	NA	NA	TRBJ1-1	TGTGCCAACACCGACGGGGGGCGCGGAATAGGTTTCTTT	CANTDGGRGIGFF
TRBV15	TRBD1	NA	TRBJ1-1	TGTGCCACCAGCGGACAGGGAATCACTGAAGCTTTCTTT	CATSGQGITEAFF
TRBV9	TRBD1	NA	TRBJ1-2	TGTGCCAGCAGCCCGCCGGGACAGTCTTATGGCTACACCTTC	CASSPPGQSYGYTF
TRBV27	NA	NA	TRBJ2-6	TGTGCCAGCAGTCCCGAGGGGGGGACGTTGCCCTCTGGGGCCAACGTCCTGACTTTC	CASSPEGGTLPSGANVLTF
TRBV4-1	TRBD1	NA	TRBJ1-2	TGCGCCAGCCACCCCGGGACAGGGTCTAACTATGGCTACACCTTC	CASHPGTGSNYGYTF